The source of this T cell receptor beta chain is a study of CD8+ T cells in alopecia areata. Findings of the study overall: More clonal than normal scalp was lesional scalp, particularly alopecia totalis/universalis.

Both CD4+ and CD8+ T cells were separated by sorting PBMCs. A single count supports this clone. Its specificity is not known. RNA was extracted and reverse transcribed into cDNA as the sequencing template. The protocol was immunoSEQ multiplex PCR, while the TCRdb copy is restricted to in-frame clones and leaves out a portion. The top ten hold around 1.2% of the sample, which has almost 250,000 clones, around two thirds seen once. Per the germline V gene, CDR1 is GTSNPN and CDR2 is SVGIG (reference sequence). V was pared by 3 bases and J by 8 bases, with 10 bases between. The CDR3 is made up of 11 amino acids.

The source is a human donor with alopecia areata. The V call is TRBV30, the J call TRBJ1-2; D may be TRBD1 (5 bases). Here the sequenced sample was CD4+ T cells sorted from blood, taken at week 0. The CDR3 spells CAWSPGSGYTF. CDR3 coding DNA: TGTGCCTGGAGCCCAGGGTCCGGCTACACCTTC.